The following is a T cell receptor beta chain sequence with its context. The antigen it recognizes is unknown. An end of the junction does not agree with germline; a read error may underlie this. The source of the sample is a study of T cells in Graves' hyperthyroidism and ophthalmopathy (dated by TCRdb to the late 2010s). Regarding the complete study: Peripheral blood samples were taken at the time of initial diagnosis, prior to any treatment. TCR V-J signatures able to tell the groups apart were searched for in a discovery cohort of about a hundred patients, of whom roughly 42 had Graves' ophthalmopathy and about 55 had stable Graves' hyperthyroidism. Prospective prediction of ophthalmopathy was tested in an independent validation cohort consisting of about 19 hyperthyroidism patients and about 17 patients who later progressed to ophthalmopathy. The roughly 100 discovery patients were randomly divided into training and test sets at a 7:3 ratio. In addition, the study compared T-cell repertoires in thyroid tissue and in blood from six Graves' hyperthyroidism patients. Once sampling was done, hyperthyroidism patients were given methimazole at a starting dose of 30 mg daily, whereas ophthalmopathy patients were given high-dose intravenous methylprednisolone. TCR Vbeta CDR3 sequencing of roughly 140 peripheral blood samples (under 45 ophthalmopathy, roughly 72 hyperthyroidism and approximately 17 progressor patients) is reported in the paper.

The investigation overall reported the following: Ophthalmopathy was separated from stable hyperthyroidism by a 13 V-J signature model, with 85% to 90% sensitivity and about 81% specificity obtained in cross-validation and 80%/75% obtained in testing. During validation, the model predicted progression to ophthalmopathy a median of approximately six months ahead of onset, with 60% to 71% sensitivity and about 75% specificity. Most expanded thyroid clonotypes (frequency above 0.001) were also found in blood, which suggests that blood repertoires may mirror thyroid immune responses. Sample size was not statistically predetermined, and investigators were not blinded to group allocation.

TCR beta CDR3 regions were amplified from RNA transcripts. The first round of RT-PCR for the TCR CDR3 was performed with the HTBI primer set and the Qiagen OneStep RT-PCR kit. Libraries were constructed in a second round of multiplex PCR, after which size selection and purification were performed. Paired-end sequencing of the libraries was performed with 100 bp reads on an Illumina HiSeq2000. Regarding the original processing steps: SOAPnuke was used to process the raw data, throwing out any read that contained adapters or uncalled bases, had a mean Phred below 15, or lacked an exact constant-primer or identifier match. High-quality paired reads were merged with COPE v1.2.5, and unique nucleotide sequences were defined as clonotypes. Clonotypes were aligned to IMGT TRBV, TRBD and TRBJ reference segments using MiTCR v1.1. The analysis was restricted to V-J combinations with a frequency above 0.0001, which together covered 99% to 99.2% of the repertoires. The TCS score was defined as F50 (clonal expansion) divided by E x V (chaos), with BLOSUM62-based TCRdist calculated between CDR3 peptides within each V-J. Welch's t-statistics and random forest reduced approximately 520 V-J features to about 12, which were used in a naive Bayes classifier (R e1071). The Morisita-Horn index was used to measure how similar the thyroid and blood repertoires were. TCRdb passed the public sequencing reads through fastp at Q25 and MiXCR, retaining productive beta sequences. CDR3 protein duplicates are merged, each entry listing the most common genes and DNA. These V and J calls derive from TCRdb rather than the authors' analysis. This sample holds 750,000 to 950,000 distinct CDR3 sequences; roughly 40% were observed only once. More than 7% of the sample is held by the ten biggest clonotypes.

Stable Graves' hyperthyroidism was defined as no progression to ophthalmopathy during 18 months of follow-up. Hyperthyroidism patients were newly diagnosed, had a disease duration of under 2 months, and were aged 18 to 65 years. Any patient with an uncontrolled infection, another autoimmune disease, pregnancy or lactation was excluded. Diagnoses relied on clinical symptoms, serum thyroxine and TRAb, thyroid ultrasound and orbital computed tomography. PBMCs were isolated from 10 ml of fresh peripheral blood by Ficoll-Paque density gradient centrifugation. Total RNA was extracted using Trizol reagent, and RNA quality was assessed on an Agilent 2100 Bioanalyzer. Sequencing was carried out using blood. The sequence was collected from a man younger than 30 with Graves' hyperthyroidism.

The nucleotides read TGCGCCAGCAGCCATGGGTGGAGGGGGGATGAAAAACTGGTTTTT. Its amino acids are CASSHGWRGDEKLVF. The sequence is built from TRBV25-1 and TRBJ1-4, with TRBD1 perhaps the D gene, on 6 matching bases. The germline V gene provides CDR1 MGHDK and CDR2 SYGVNS. From the cysteine up to the phenylalanine, the CDR3 has a length of 15 residues. Of all the DNA, just the CDR3 is kept, 45 bases in frame from base 1.